This T cell receptor (beta chain) appears in the sequencing data of a study of blood T cell repertoires in COVID-19. Study details: Specimens from acute and convalescent COVID-19 originated in the United States, Italy and Spain. In each case, the material was cDNA or gDNA derived from T cells, B-cell-depleted T cells, or PBMCs.

As originally analysed: Reference gene primer amplification yielded estimated nucleated cell counts. Produced via immunoSEQ multiplex PCR; TCRdb's table is partial and in-frame only. Clone size and V and J calls were adopted from that table, with D and trimming inferred from the DNA. The sample carries 200,000 to 250,000 clones, roughly 86% recorded once. Seattle participants joined during active infection and were tracked over time. The TCR sequence derives from a woman in her 50s with COVID-19, enrolled during active disease. Sequencing used peripheral blood.

Written as DNA, the CDR3 is TGCGCCAGCAGCTTGGTTTCCCCCGGGACAGGGATCACTGAAGCTTTCTTT. Translated: CASSLVSPGTGITEAFF. The chain employs TRBV5-1 and TRBJ1-1; 9 positions match TRBD1. Trimming cost V 0 bases and J 4 bases; bases outside gene matches: 10. Per germline, CDR1 SGHRS and CDR2 YFSETQ. The CDR3 totals 17 residues.